These 27 T cell receptor beta chains share one sample of origin, sequenced in a study of blood T cell repertoires in COVID-19. Sequenced by immunoSEQ multiplex PCR; TCRdb stores in-frame clones only, minus some. This sample yields approximately 200,000 clones, of which 87% are seen a single time; approximately 2.1% belongs to the top ten. Specimen: PBMCs or T cells enriched from blood (not recorded which). The receptors shown here come from a woman in her 30s who had recovered from COVID-19.

The chain has TRBV6-1 and TRBJ2-5, with TRBD1 as a possible D gene (5 bases). V gave up 2 bases and J gave up 5 bases, with 6 bases separating them. CDR3 length equals 12 residues. Germline values: CDR1 MNHNS, CDR2 SASEGT. The chain's CDR3 is CASSEHRETQYF. Written as DNA, the CDR3 is TGTGCCAGCAGTGAACACAGGGAGACCCAGTACTTC.

This sequence joins TRBV19 and TRBJ1-3; no clear D. Trimming took off 6 bases at V and 0 bases at J, with 9 bases between the two ends. CDR3 length: 14 residues. Germline CDR1 is LNHDA and CDR2 is SQIVND (reference sequence). CDR3 sequence (DNA): TGTGCCAGTAGCCCCGCGAGCTCTGGAAACACCATATATTTT. Its protein is CASSPASSGNTIYF.

This clone was counted a few times. V and J are TRBV11-2 and TRBJ1-1, with a weak D call TRBD1 (5 bases). V gave up 3 bases and J gave up 7 bases, with 12 bases separating them. Germline V gives CDR1 SGHAT, CDR2 FQNNGV. The CDR3 extends over 13 amino acids. The CDR3 sequence: CASSFGQGLEAFF. CDR3 nucleotides: TGTGCCAGCAGCTTCGGGCAGGGCCTTGAAGCTTTCTTT.

The chain carries TRBV9 and TRBJ1-3; TRBD1 might be the D (6 bases). The V end was cut by 3 bases, the J end by 8 bases, with 15 bases between. The CDR3 runs to 14 residues. Per the germline V gene, CDR1 is SGDLS and CDR2 is YYNGEE. CDR3: CASSAQQGTHTIYF. CDR3 in DNA: TGTGCCAGCAGCGCCCAACAGGGTACACACACCATATATTTT.

This chain joins TRBV4-1 and TRBJ2-7; 9 bases are shared with TRBD1. The J segment lost 4 bases and the V segment lost 8 bases, leaving 21 bases of the junction unmatched. Germline CDR1 reads MGHRA; CDR2 reads YSYEKL. This CDR3 is 18 amino acids long. The CDR3 region is CASSSISAGTGRFYEQYF. The CDR3, as DNA: TGCGCCAGCTCCTCAATTAGCGCGGGGACAGGGCGGTTTTACGAGCAGTACTTC.

The genes are TRBV24-1 and TRBJ2-3, with D possibly being TRBD2 (5 bases). V lost 4 bases to trimming and J lost 2 bases, with 6 bases between them. Germline V gene sequence: CDR1 KGHDR, CDR2 SFDVKD. The CDR3 is 13 amino acids. The CDR3 DNA reads as TGTGCCACCAGTGACGGGGACACAGATACGCAGTATTTT. Protein: CATSDGDTDTQYF.

This clone was counted a few times. The chain carries TRBV30 and TRBJ1-1; a weak D match, TRBD1 (5 bases). The V gene's germline CDR1 is GTSNPN and CDR2 SVGIG (reference sequence). This CDR3 spans 13 amino acids. In DNA form, the CDR3 reads TGTGCTCTGAACCAGGGATGGGACACTGAAGCTTTCTTT. It is translated as CALNQGWDTEAFF.

V gene TRBV19 combines with J gene TRBJ1-2; D is ambiguous. There are 12 residues in the CDR3. V was clipped by 2 bases and J by 8 bases, with 9 bases between them. Looked up from germline, CDR1 is LNHDA and CDR2 is SQIVND (reference sequence). The CDR3: CASSILSGGYTF. The DNA of the CDR3 is TGTGCCAGTAGTATACTTTCTGGCGGCTACACCTTC.

A word on this clone: One junction end disagrees with the germline gene, perhaps due to a read error. CDR3 residues: CGWRPQRGQSQYF. CDR3 bases: TGTGGCTGGAGACCTCAAAGGGGACAGAGTCAGTACTTC. This rearrangement joins TRBV30 to TRBJ2-7; 7 nucleotides agree with TRBD1. Germline CDR1 and CDR2: GTSNPN and SVGIG (reference sequence). The CDR3 loop spans 13 amino acids.

The rearrangement joins TRBV25-1 to TRBJ2-7, with 9 bases that match TRBD1. Germline-derived CDR1 and CDR2 are MGHDK and SYGVNS. The CDR3 extends over 14 amino acids. The V gene end was trimmed by 2 bases and the J gene end by 7 bases; junction bases not matched to a gene: 6. The CDR3 nucleotides are TGTGCCAGCAGTGAAAGCGGGACAGGGCCGGAGCAGTACTTC. Translated, it gives CASSESGTGPEQYF.

The J gene is TRBJ1-4, the V gene TRBV7-2; TRBD1 agrees at 7 bases. Germline V gene sequence: CDR1 SGHTA, CDR2 FQGNSA. The CDR3 has 15 residues. V lost 5 bases and J lost 4; bases outside the gene matches: 7. The CDR3 is CASSRDRVGNEKLFF. CDR3 bases: TGTGCCAGCAGCCGTGACAGGGTTGGTAATGAAAAACTGTTTTTT.

The V call is TRBV3-1 (or the pseudogene TRBV3-2), the J call TRBJ1-1; perhaps TRBD1 as D (6 bases). The germline CDR1 and CDR2 sequences are LGHDT and YNNKEL (reference sequence). This CDR3 has 13 residues. Trimming pared 7 bases from V and 1 base from J, leaving 10 bases between. The CDR3 reads CASTQGPNTEAFF. The CDR3 DNA follows: TGTGCCAGCACACAGGGACCGAACACTGAAGCTTTCTTT.

This rearrangement joins TRBV27 to TRBJ1-2, with 7 bases fitting TRBD1. Trimming cost V 8 bases and J 5 bases; bases outside gene matches: 17. This CDR3 comprises 16 residues. The germline V gene has CDR1 MNHEY and CDR2 SMNVEV (reference sequence). The DNA of the CDR3 is TGTGCCAGCGGCCCTTGGAGGCGACAGGGACCTTATGGCTACACCTTC. Protein sequence: CASGPWRRQGPYGYTF.

The V and J genes are TRBV5-4 and TRBJ1-1; possibly TRBD1 for D (5 bases). In germline, CDR1 is SGHNT, CDR2 YYREEE (reference sequence). V was pared by 0 bases and J by 0 bases, with 12 bases between. The CDR3 consists of 16 residues. The DNA of the CDR3 is TGTGCCAGCAGCTTGGGGGGGGAGGAATTGAACACTGAAGCTTTCTTT. Its translation is CASSLGGEELNTEAFF.

The rearrangement uses TRBV4-2 and TRBJ2-3; 7 positions match TRBD2. This CDR3 region has 18 residues. With V trimmed by 1 base and J by 0 bases, 10 bases remained unmatched. The germline CDR1 and CDR2 sequences are LGHNA and YNFKEQ. Here the CDR3 DNA reads TGTGCCAGCAGCCAAGCTGGAACACTAGCGAGTAGCACAGATACGCAGTATTTT. Its translation: CASSQAGTLASSTDTQYF.

The chain joins TRBV7-9 to TRBJ2-2; weak D call: TRBD2 (5 bases). CDR1 and CDR2 (germline): SEHNR, FQNEAQ (reference sequence). V was trimmed by 5 bases and J by 4 bases, leaving 11 bases between them. This CDR3 contains 14 residues. CDR3 nucleotides: TGTGCCAGCAGCCGGGATTCGAGCACCGGGGAGCTGTTTTTT. Translated, it gives CASSRDSSTGELFF.

The chain is built from TRBV21-1 and TRBJ2-7; the listed D gene, TRBD1, was not tested against the DNA. TRBV21-1 is flagged as a pseudogene. The CDR3 length is 13 residues. CDR3 region: CASSHRGSSEQYF. The CDR3 DNA reads TGTGCCAGCAGTCACAGGGGGTCCAGCGAGCAGTACTTC.

This clone has only one observation. This rearrangement joins TRBV4-3 to TRBJ1-4; D is uncertain. Trimming took 6 bases from V and 3 from J, leaving 8 bases between them. This CDR3 has 13 amino acids. Germline CDR1 LGHNA, CDR2 YSLEER. CDR3 DNA: TGCGCCAGCAGTTACCAGTCTAATGAAAAACTGTTTTTT. Its protein product is CASSYQSNEKLFF.

The J gene is TRBJ1-1, the V gene TRBV5-1; D not certain. V lost 5 bases, J lost 3 bases, and 8 bases lay in between. Germline CDR1 SGHRS, CDR2 YFSETQ. This CDR3 comprises 12 residues. CDR3 in amino acids: CASRREDTEAFF. As DNA, the CDR3 is TGCGCCAGCAGAAGAGAGGACACTGAAGCTTTCTTT.

The chain carries TRBV18 and TRBJ1-2; TRBD1 aligns across 10 bases. Germline V CDR1 and CDR2: KGHSH, LQKENI. This CDR3 region has 15 residues. J was trimmed by 8 bases and V by 5 bases; bases with no gene match: 11. The CDR3 here is CASSTAGTGEYGYTF. CDR3 DNA: TGTGCCAGCTCAACCGCCGGGACAGGGGAATACGGCTACACCTTC.

The V gene is TRBV7-2, the J gene TRBJ2-2; D possibly corresponds to TRBD1 (6 bases). Germline CDR1 SGHTA, CDR2 FQGNSA. The V and J ends lost 1 base and 6 bases respectively, with 6 bases between them. The CDR3 is 13 amino acids. The CDR3 nucleotides are TGTGCCAGCAGCTTAGAGGGGGCCGGGGAGCTGTTTTTT. Residues: CASSLEGAGELFF. Supplemented by reference TRBV7-2 and TRBJ2-2, the full variable domain reads GAGVSQSPSNKVTEKGKDVELRCDPISGHTALYWYRQSLGQGLEFLIYFQGNSAPDKSGLPSDRFSAERTGGSVSTLTIQRTQQEDSAVYLCASSLEGAGELFFGEGSRLTVL.

The chain uses TRBV6-5 and TRBJ2-3, with TRBD2 matching 10 bases. Germline V CDR1 and CDR2: MNHEY, SVGAGI. V shed 4 bases and J 3 bases; nucleotides not matched to a gene: 1. This CDR3 has 14 amino acids. The CDR3 nucleotides read TGTGCCAGCAGTTGGACTAGCGGTACAGATACGCAGTATTTT. Translating gives CASSWTSGTDTQYF.

The V gene is TRBV5-6, the J gene TRBJ1-4, with 7 bases aligning to TRBD1. The CDR3 totals 15 residues. Germline-derived CDR1 and CDR2 are SGHDT and YYEEEE. With 2 bases clipped from V and 8 bases from J, the junction kept 9 bases outside the gene matches. CDR3 region: CASSLRGGAGEKLFF. The CDR3 DNA sequence: TGTGCCAGCAGCTTAAGAGGGGGCGCTGGGGAAAAACTGTTTTTT.

The V gene is TRBV5-1, the J gene TRBJ2-7; TRBD1 agrees at 9 bases. The CDR3 is 17 amino acids. The V and J ends lost 4 bases and 3 bases, in that order; junction bases with no gene match: 14. Per the germline V gene, CDR1 is SGHRS and CDR2 is YFSETQ. CDR3 nucleotides: TGCGCCAGCAGCCCGGGGCGGGACAGGGCCCCATACTACGAGCAGTACTTC. Protein sequence: CASSPGRDRAPYYEQYF. Full variable domain (remainder filled in from reference TRBV5-1 and TRBJ2-7): KAGVTQTPRYLIKTRGQQVTLSCSPISGHRSVSWYQQTPGQGLQFLFEYFSETQRNKGNFPGRFSGRQFSNSRSEMNVSTLELGDSALYLCASSPGRDRAPYYEQYFGPGTRLTVT.

This chain connects TRBV5-1 to TRBJ2-1, with 9 bases fitting TRBD1. Germline V gives CDR1 SGHRS, CDR2 YFSETQ. The CDR3 is 16 residues long. The V segment lost 3 bases and the J segment 8 bases; nucleotides outside the gene matches: 12. The CDR3 here is CASSSLTGTGTDEQFF. The CDR3 bases are TGCGCCAGCAGCTCCTTAACCGGGACAGGGACTGATGAGCAGTTCTTC. Complete variable domain (other parts from reference TRBV5-1 and TRBJ2-1): KAGVTQTPRYLIKTRGQQVTLSCSPISGHRSVSWYQQTPGQGLQFLFEYFSETQRNKGNFPGRFSGRQFSNSRSEMNVSTLELGDSALYLCASSSLTGTGTDEQFFGPGTRLTVL.

The chain recombines TRBV6-1 with TRBJ2-6; D unresolved. CDR1 and CDR2 (germline): MNHNS, SASEGT. Between the trimmed V and J ends, which lost 3 bases and 0 bases, there was a span of 6 bases. CDR3 length: 15 amino acids. The CDR3 is CASSDEASGANVLTF. In DNA form, the CDR3 reads TGTGCCAGCAGTGATGAGGCCTCTGGGGCCAACGTCCTGACTTTC.

The genes are TRBV3-1 (or the pseudogene TRBV3-2) and TRBJ1-1; D is possibly TRBD1 (6 bases). The ends were cut back, 2 bases at V and 0 bases at J, with 10 bases in the middle. This CDR3 is built from 15 residues. Germline V gene data show CDR1 as LGHDT and CDR2 as YNNKEL (reference sequence). CDR3 region: CASSQSDRLNTEAFF. DNA for the CDR3: TGTGCCAGCAGCCAATCTGACAGGCTGAACACTGAAGCTTTCTTT.